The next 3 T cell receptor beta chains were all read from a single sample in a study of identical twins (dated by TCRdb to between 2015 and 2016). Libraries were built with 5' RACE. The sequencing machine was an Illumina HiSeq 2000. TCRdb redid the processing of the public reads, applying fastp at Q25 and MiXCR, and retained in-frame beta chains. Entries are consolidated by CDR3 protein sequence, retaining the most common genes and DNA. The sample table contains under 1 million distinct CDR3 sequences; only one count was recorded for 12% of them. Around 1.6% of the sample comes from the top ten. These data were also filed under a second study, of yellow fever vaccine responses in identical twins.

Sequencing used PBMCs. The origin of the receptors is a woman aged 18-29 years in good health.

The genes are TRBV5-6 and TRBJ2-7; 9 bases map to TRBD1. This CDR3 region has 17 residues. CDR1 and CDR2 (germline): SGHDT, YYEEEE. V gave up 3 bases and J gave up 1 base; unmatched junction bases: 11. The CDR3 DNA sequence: TGTGCCAGCAGCTATAACAGGGGGCGACCGTTTTCCTACGAGCAGTACGTC. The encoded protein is CASSYNRGRPFSYEQYV.

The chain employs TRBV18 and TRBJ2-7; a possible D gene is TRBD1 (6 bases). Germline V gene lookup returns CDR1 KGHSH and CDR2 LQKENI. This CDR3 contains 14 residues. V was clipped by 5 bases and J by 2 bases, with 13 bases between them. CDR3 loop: CASSYRDKPYEQYF. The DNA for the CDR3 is TGTGCCAGCTCATACCGGGACAAACCCTACGAGCAGTACTTC.

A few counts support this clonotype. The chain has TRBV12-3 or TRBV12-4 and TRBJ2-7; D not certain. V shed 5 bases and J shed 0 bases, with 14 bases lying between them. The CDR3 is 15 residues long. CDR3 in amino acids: CASSPDPPSSYEQYF. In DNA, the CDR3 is TGTGCCAGCAGTCCCGACCCACCGAGCTCCTACGAGCAGTACTTC.